The rows below give T cell receptor beta chains drawn from one sample of a study of T cells in Graves' hyperthyroidism and ophthalmopathy. TCRdb used MiXCR to reprocess the multiplex PCR reads, holding one entry per CDR3 protein. The table shows approximately 380,000 distinct CDR3 sequences, with around 15% occurring only once. Sequences were obtained from blood. The receptors come from a man aged 45-65 years with Graves' ophthalmopathy. Each CDR3 is given with its conserved first and last residue. D genes are given only for firm matches. Clone size is given for some rows only: seen once, a few or many times, or a class if the clone is expanded.

>.|TRBJ1-1|many|TRBV20-1
TGCAGTGCTAAGGTTTTGACTGAAGCTTTCTTT
CSAKVLTEAFF
>.|TRBJ1-1|.|TRBV20-1
TGCAGTGCTAGAGGGACAGCTAAGAACACTGAAGCTTTCTTT
CSARGTAKNTEAFF
>TRBD1|TRBJ1-1|few|TRBV29-1
TGCAGCGCAATGGACAGGGGGCGCACTGAAGCTTTCTTT
CSAMDRGRTEAFF
>.|TRBJ2-5|.|TRBV6-1
TGTGCCAGCAGCTCCGGAGGGAGGCCGTACCAAGAGACCCAGTACTTC
CASSSGGRPYQETQYF
>TRBD1|TRBJ2-5|many|TRBV29-1
TGCAGCGTTACTCACCCGGGACAGGTTCAAGAGACCCAGTACTTC
CSVTHPGQVQETQYF
>.|TRBJ1-6|few|TRBV18
TGTGCCAGCTCACTAAAGAACGATAGAAATTCACCCCTCCACTTT
CASSLKNDRNSPLHF
>TRBD2|TRBJ2-7|few|TRBV4-2
TGTGCCAGCAGCCATCTAGCGGGAGAGAGGGAGCAGTACTTC
CASSHLAGEREQYF
>.|TRBJ2-5|many|TRBV5-1
TGCGCCAGCAGCTTGGCCGAGGGGGGATTGGAGTACTTC
CASSLAEGGLEYF
>TRBD2|TRBJ2-2|.|TRBV5-4
TGTGCCAGCAGCCCGGGAGGGTGGGACGGCCACACCGGGGAGCTGTTTTTT
CASSPGGWDGHTGELFF
>.|TRBJ2-7|many|TRBV16
TGTGCCAGCAGCCCCACTCTGGGGGCCGTCTACGAGCAGTACTTC
CASSPTLGAVYEQYF
>TRBD1|TRBJ1-1|few|TRBV19
TGTGCCAGCTCCCAGAGGGGGCTGAGGACTGAAGCTTTCTTT
CASSQRGLRTEAFF
>.|TRBJ2-2|.|TRBV14
TGTGCCAGCAGCTCCACGTACTCCGGGGAGCTGTTTTTT
CASSSTYSGELFF
>TRBD2|TRBJ2-1|few|TRBV7-2
TGTGCCAGCAGCCGGACTAGCGGGGTTTACAATGAGCAGTTCTTC
CASSRTSGVYNEQFF
>.|TRBJ2-3|many|TRBV29-1
TGCAGCGCGAGGGTTACAGGGTCATCTAGCACAGATACGCAGTATTTT
CSARVTGSSSTDTQYF
>TRBD2|TRBJ2-5|.|TRBV3-1
TGTGCCAGCAGCCAACCTAGCGGCCAAGAGACCCAGTACTTC
CASSQPSGQETQYF
>TRBD1|TRBJ2-2|many|TRBV7-9
TGTGCCAGCAGCGCCTCGGGACAGGGTATCTCCGGGGAGCTGTTTTTT
CASSASGQGISGELFF
>.|TRBJ2-2|.|TRBV18
TGTGCCAGCTCACCAAAGAGGGGGGACACCGGGGAGCTGTTTTTT
CASSPKRGDTGELFF
>.|TRBJ1-5|many|TRBV20-1
TGCAGTGCCAACAAATGGGGGGTGATTGGCAGCCAGCATTTT
CSANKWGVIGSQHF
>TRBD1|TRBJ2-7|many|TRBV20-1
TGCAGTGCTAGACCCGGGACAGGCCCCTACGAGCAGTACTTC
CSARPGTGPYEQYF
>.|TRBJ1-5|many|TRBV15
TGTGCCACCAGCAGAGATACGGGCCCAGTGCCCCAGCATTTT
CATSRDTGPVPQHF
>.|TRBJ2-2|.|TRBV14
TGTGCCAGCAGCCAACTGGGACCGAACACCGGGGAGCTGTTTTTT
CASSQLGPNTGELFF
>TRBD2|TRBJ2-1|.|TRBV5-1
TGCGCCAGCAGCTTGGCGAAGCGGGGTTACCTCAACAATGAGCAGTTCTTC
CASSLAKRGYLNNEQFF
>.|TRBJ2-7|many|TRBV27
TGTGCCAGCAGTTTCTTCGGGGACTACGAGCAGTACTTC
CASSFFGDYEQYF
>.|TRBJ2-5|.|TRBV4-1
TGCGCCAGCAGCCAGTCCGTCGGGACAAAGGAGACCCAGTACTTC
CASSQSVGTKETQYF
>TRBD1|TRBJ1-1|.|TRBV5-5
TGTGCCAGCAGCTCAGGACAGGGAGGGGTTTTGAACACTGAAGCTTTCTTT
CASSSGQGGVLNTEAFF
>TRBD1|TRBJ2-2|many|TRBV6-2/TRBV6-3
TGTGCCAGCAGATTCAGGGGGCGCCTCACCGGGGAGCTGTTTTTT
CASRFRGRLTGELFF
>.|TRBJ2-2|.|TRBV6-1
TGTGCCAGCAGTAAAACAATAACCGGGGAGCTGTTTTTT
CASSKTITGELFF
>TRBD1|TRBJ2-7|many|TRBV20-1
TGCAGTGCTGCCTGGCACAGGGGGCCTTATGAGCAGTACTTC
CSAAWHRGPYEQYF
>.|TRBJ2-4|few|TRBV5-1
TGCGCCAGCAGCTTGGGTGGGCCAGCCAAAAACATTCAGTACTTC
CASSLGGPAKNIQYF
>.|TRBJ2-1|many|TRBV11-3
TGTGCCAGCAGCCAGGGCGCTTACAATGAGCAGTTCTTC
CASSQGAYNEQFF
>.|TRBJ2-7|few|TRBV20-1
TGCAGTGCTAGAGGCCCCGTAATTTCCGGGACTGCCCCTGGGGAGCAGTACTTC
CSARGPVISGTAPGEQYF
>.|TRBJ1-1|.|TRBV4-1
TGCGCCAGCAGCCAAGTTCGGGGGGGAGGTACTGAAGCTTTCTTT
CASSQVRGGGTEAFF
>TRBD2|TRBJ2-5|.|TRBV2
TGTGCCAGCAGGCGGGGGATTACTAGCGGGAGTGGAGAGACCCAGTACTTC
CASRRGITSGSGETQYF
>TRBD1|TRBJ1-5|.|TRBV7-8
TGTGCCAGCAGCTTGACAGGGGGTCGACAGCCCCAGCATTTT
CASSLTGGRQPQHF
>.|TRBJ2-7|many|TRBV5-1
TGCGCCAGCAGCTTCCCACAGGGAGACTACGAGCAGTACTTC
CASSFPQGDYEQYF
>TRBD1|TRBJ1-3|many|TRBV19
TGTGCCAGTACCTCGGGACAGAGCTCTGGAAACACCATATATTTT
CASTSGQSSGNTIYF
>.|TRBJ2-3|.|TRBV7-9
TGTGCCAGCAGCGAAGCGGGCGGCCACACAGATACGCAGTATTTT
CASSEAGGHTDTQYF
>TRBD2|TRBJ2-7|many|TRBV12-3/TRBV12-4
TGTGCCAGCAGTCCAACCGGGACTAGCGGGAAGGTCGAGCAGTACTTC
CASSPTGTSGKVEQYF
>.|TRBJ2-7|many|TRBV29-1
TGCAGCGCCCGGGCGGGGCTAGTCAACTACGAGCAGTACTTC
CSARAGLVNYEQYF